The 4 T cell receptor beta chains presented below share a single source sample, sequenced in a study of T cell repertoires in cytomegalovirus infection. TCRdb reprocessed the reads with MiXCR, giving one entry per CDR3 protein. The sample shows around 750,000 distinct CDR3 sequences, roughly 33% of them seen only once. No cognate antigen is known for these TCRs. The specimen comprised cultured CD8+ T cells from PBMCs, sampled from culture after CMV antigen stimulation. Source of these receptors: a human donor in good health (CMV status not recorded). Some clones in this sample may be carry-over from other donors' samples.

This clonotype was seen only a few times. The CDR3 nucleotides read TGTGCCAGCAGCTCGACAGGGATTTACAATGAGCAGTTCTTC. This sequence encodes CASSSTGIYNEQFF. The chain employs TRBV7-6 and TRBJ2-1; 7 bases map to TRBD1. This CDR3 is 14 amino acids long. In germline, CDR1 is SGHVS, CDR2 FNYEAQ. V lost 4 bases to trimming and J lost 4 bases; unmatched junction nucleotides: 4.

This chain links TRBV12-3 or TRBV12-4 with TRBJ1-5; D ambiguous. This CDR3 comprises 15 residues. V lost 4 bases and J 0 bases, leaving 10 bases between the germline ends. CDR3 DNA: TGTGCCAGCAGTTCCGGGATAGATAGCAATCAGCCCCAGCATTTT. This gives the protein CASSSGIDSNQPQHF.

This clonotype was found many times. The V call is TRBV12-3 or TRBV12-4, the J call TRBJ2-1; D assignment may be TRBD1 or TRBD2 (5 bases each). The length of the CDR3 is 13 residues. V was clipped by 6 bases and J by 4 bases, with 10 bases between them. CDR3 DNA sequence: TGTGCCAGCAGCCCTGAGGGGTACAATGAGCAGTTCTTC. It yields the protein CASSPEGYNEQFF.

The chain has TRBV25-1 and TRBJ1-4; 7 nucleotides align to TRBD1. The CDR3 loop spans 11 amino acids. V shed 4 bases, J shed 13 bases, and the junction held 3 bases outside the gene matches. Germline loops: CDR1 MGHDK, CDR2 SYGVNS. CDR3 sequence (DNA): TGTGCCAGCAGTGGTCGACAGGGACTGTTTTTT. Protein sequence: CASSGRQGLFF.